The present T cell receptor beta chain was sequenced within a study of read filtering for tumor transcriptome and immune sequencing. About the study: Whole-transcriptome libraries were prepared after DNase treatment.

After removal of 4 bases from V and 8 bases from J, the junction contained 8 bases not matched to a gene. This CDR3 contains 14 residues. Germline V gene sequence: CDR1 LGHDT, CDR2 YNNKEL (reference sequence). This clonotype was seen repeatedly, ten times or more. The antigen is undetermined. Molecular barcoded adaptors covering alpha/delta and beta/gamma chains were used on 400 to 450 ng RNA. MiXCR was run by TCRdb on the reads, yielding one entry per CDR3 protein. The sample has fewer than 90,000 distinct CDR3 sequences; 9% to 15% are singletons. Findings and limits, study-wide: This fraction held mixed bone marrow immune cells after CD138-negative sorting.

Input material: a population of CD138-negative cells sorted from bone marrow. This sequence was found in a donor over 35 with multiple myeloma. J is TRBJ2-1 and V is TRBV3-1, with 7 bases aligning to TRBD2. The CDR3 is CASSPRPSGHEQFF. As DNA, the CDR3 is TGTGCCAGCAGCCCCCGACCTAGCGGTCATGAGCAGTTCTTC.